The next 3 T cell receptor beta chains were all read from a single sample in a study of blood T cell repertoires in COVID-19 (dated by TCRdb to the early 2020s). The library relied on the immunoSEQ multiplex PCR assay. TCRdb took over this immuneACCESS table, retaining in-frame rearrangements with V and J assigned. Such tables are incomplete; in checked studies, under half of the missing clones stem from an unresolved V gene, and the remainder is unexplained. Recorded for this sample are 150,000 or so clones; approximately 92% of them occurred a single time. The ten largest clones add up to under 15% of the sample. Sequenced material: peripheral blood. The receptors derive from a young man with COVID-19, enrolled during active disease.

The rearrangement uses TRBV28 and TRBJ1-1, with D tentatively TRBD1 (5 bases). This CDR3 contains 18 residues. The germline gives CDR1 MDHEN, CDR2 SYDVKM. V gave up 5 bases and J gave up 7 bases, with 29 bases separating them. Here the CDR3 reads CASSPRPGREGRAGEAFF. The CDR3 DNA reads TGTGCCAGCAGTCCCCGCCCCGGCAGGGAGGGCCGAGCGGGTGAAGCTTTCTTT.

This clone showed up just once. The chain carries TRBV10-3 and TRBJ2-5; TRBD1 might be the D (5 bases). Germline CDR1 ENHRY, CDR2 SYGVKD. This CDR3 has 12 amino acids. V lost 4 bases and J 5 bases, leaving 8 bases between the germline ends. DNA for the CDR3: TGTGCCATCAGTGGGGGCAGCGAGACCCAGTACTTC. It is translated as CAISGGSETQYF.

This chain connects TRBV4-3 to TRBJ2-3, with 8 nucleotides matching TRBD1. The CDR3 covers 15 residues. J lost 7 bases, V lost 6 bases, and 12 bases had no gene match. From germline, CDR1 is LGHNA and CDR2 YSLEER. The CDR3 DNA is TGCGCCAGCAGGAAATCGACAGGGGACCACCATACGCAGTATTTT. This sequence encodes CASRKSTGDHHTQYF.